These 19 T cell receptor beta chains originate from one sample sequenced in a study of regulatory dendritic cells for organ transplantation. The table came from immunoSEQ multiplex PCR; TCRdb's copy has only in-frame clones and leaves some out. This table has approximately 35,000 clones, roughly nine tenths appearing once. Sequenced: naive CD4+ T cells from blood. Subset: CD45RA+ naive T cells. These TCRs come from a human donor in good health.

This chain joins TRBV6-1 and TRBJ1-1; weak D call: TRBD1 (6 bases). Looked up from germline, CDR1 is MNHNS and CDR2 is SASEGT. V lost 5 bases to trimming and J lost 0 bases, with 13 bases between them. CDR3 length: 15 amino acids. The chain's CDR3 is CASSPLGGLNTEAFF. In DNA, the CDR3 is TGTGCCAGCAGTCCTCTTGGGGGGCTGAACACTGAAGCTTTCTTT.

J is TRBJ2-7 and V is TRBV10-1, with 7 bases lining up with TRBD2. CDR1 is WNHNN, CDR2 SYGVQD, per germline (reference sequence). Trimming cost V 4 bases and J 3 bases; bases outside gene matches: 15. There are 17 residues in the CDR3. The CDR3 nucleotides read TGCGCCAGCAGTGGGACCCGGACTAGTTTGGCGGGCTACGAGCAGTACTTC. This gives the protein CASSGTRTSLAGYEQYF.

This chain connects TRBV9 to TRBJ2-3, with 11 positions matching TRBD2. The J segment lost 4 bases and the V segment lost 3 bases, leaving 4 bases of the junction unmatched. From germline, CDR1 is SGDLS and CDR2 YYNGEE. The CDR3 contains 15 residues. The CDR3 DNA is TGTGCCAGCAGCGGTAGCGGGAGGGCCCCAGATACGCAGTATTTT. Amino acids: CASSGSGRAPDTQYF.

This chain links TRBV6-5 with TRBJ2-7; 10 bases fit TRBD1. The CDR3 consists of 14 residues. Germline values: CDR1 MNHEY, CDR2 SVGAGI. V was pared by 5 bases and J by 5 bases, with 6 bases of the junction left unmatched. CDR3 amino acids: CASSRDRGLDEQYF. The DNA for the CDR3 is TGTGCCAGCAGTAGAGACAGGGGGCTCGACGAGCAGTACTTC.

The J gene is TRBJ2-5, the V gene TRBV7-6; TRBD1 is a possible D gene (6 bases). Per the germline V gene, CDR1 is SGHVS and CDR2 is FNYEAQ. V was trimmed by 1 base and J by 4 bases, leaving 19 bases between them. The CDR3 length is 17 residues. CDR3 coding DNA: TGTGCCAGCAGCTTAGACCTAGGAGCAGGGGCCGGAGAGACCCAGTACTTC. Protein: CASSLDLGAGAGETQYF.

The sample holds one count of this clone. The rearrangement uses TRBV27 and TRBJ2-1; 12 bases map to TRBD2. Germline loops: CDR1 MNHEY, CDR2 SMNVEV (reference sequence). This CDR3 comprises 15 residues. Germline trimming cut 5 bases from V and 7 bases from J; bases unmatched to any gene: 6. CDR3 residues: CASSTLAGGENEQFF. The CDR3, as DNA: TGTGCCAGCAGTACGCTAGCGGGGGGGGAGAATGAGCAGTTCTTC.

This chain connects TRBV2 to TRBJ1-6; D not certain. CDR3 length equals 12 residues. The V end lost 4 bases, the J end lost 10 bases, and 8 bases lay between the germline ends. The germline V gene has CDR1 SNHLY and CDR2 FYNNEI. The CDR3 DNA reads TGTGCCAGCAGTGGGAGTCACTCACCCCTCCACTTT. Translated: CASSGSHSPLHF.

Only one count was recorded for this clone. The chain links TRBV20-1 to TRBJ2-7; D is uncertain. Germline CDR1 is DFQATT and CDR2 is SNEGSKA (reference sequence). The length of the CDR3 is 10 residues. Trimming took off 2 bases at V and 9 bases at J, with 8 bases between the two ends. CDR3 in DNA: TGCAGTGCTAGATATAGAGGGCAGTACTTC. Its translation is CSARYRGQYF.

The CDR3: CASSEGLGTAQETQYF. The CDR3 bases are TGTGCCAGCAGTGAGGGTCTCGGGACAGCACAAGAGACCCAGTACTTC. The chain carries TRBV25-1 and TRBJ2-5; TRBD1 matches 7 bases. Germline-derived CDR1 and CDR2 are MGHDK and SYGVNS. V shed 3 bases and J 2 bases; nucleotides not matched to a gene: 9. CDR3 length equals 16 residues.

The chain joins TRBV7-9 to TRBJ1-1; D might be TRBD1 (6 bases). The V gene lost 1 base and the J gene lost 3 bases, with 15 bases spanning the gap. The CDR3 totals 16 residues. Germline-derived CDR1 and CDR2 are SEHNR and FQNEAQ (reference sequence). The CDR3 DNA sequence: TGTGCCAGCAGCTTAGGTAGTGGGACACCCTACACTGAAGCTTTCTTT. Amino acid sequence: CASSLGSGTPYTEAFF.

This chain joins TRBV28 and TRBJ1-2, with D tentatively TRBD1 (5 bases). CDR1 is MDHEN and CDR2 is SYDVKM in the germline V gene. This CDR3 is 14 amino acids long. The V end was cut by 6 bases, the J end by 4 bases, with 15 bases between. CDR3 sequence reads: CASSWGPPLYGYTF. DNA of the CDR3: TGTGCCAGCAGCTGGGGCCCACCTCTCTATGGCTACACCTTC.

This clone was counted once. Other DNA sequences from this sample encode an identical CDR3 as well. The V and J genes are TRBV27 and TRBJ2-1; TRBD2 might be the D (6 bases). The V end lost 6 bases, the J end lost 7 bases, and 13 bases lay between the germline ends. Germline V lookup: CDR1 MNHEY, CDR2 SMNVEV (reference sequence). CDR3 length equals 13 residues. The CDR3 DNA is TGTGCCAGCAGCCAACGTGGGGGGAATGAGCAGTTCTTC. Its protein product is CASSQRGGNEQFF.

The J gene is TRBJ2-7, the V gene TRBV5-8, with 15 nucleotides matching TRBD2. The CDR3 contains 17 residues. Germline loops: CDR1 SGHTS, CDR2 YDEGEE. V lost 4 bases and J lost 3; bases outside the gene matches: 8. The CDR3 DNA follows: TGTGCCAGCAGCATAGGGACTAGCGGGGGGCCCTACTACGAGCAGTACTTC. Translating it yields CASSIGTSGGPYYEQYF.

This clone was seen a handful of times. V usage is TRBV2 and J usage is TRBJ1-1; 8 nucleotides align to TRBD1. CDR3 length: 15 residues. V dropped 5 bases and J dropped 0; count of bases not matched to a gene: 5. The germline CDR1 and CDR2 sequences are SNHLY and FYNNEI. CDR3 coding DNA: TGTGCCAGCAGTCCCCAGGGACAGGTGAACACTGAAGCTTTCTTT. Its protein product is CASSPQGQVNTEAFF. Drawing the rest from reference TRBV2 and TRBJ1-1, the complete variable domain is EPEVTQTPSHQVTQMGQEVILRCVPISNHLYFYWYRQILGQKVEFLVSFYNNEISEKSEIFDDQFSVERPDGSNFTLKIRSTKLEDSAMYFCASSPQGQVNTEAFFGQGTRLTVV.

The V call is TRBV6-6, the J call TRBJ2-7, with 7 bases matching TRBD1. The CDR3 spans 13 residues. The V gene's germline CDR1 is MNHNY and CDR2 SVGAGI (reference sequence). Trimming cost V 7 bases and J 7 bases; bases outside gene matches: 10. The CDR3 sequence: CASTRDSLLEQYF. CDR3 sequence (DNA): TGTGCCAGCACCCGGGACAGTTTACTAGAGCAGTACTTC.

V and J are TRBV6-5 and TRBJ2-7; 7 bases line up with TRBD1. CDR1 MNHEY and CDR2 SVGAGI come from the germline V gene. This CDR3 comprises 15 residues. Unmatched junction bases numbered 6, after V lost 2 bases and J lost 2 bases. The CDR3 loop is CASSYRDRPTYEQYF. DNA for the CDR3: TGTGCCAGCAGTTACCGGGACAGACCAACCTACGAGCAGTACTTC.

The chain couples TRBV6-5 to TRBJ1-5; TRBD1 matches at 8 bases. CDR1 is MNHEY, CDR2 SVGAGI, per germline. Losses at the gene ends were 6 bases for V and 9 bases for J; bases not matched to a gene: 13. CDR3 length: 15 amino acids. The CDR3 loop is CASSRQGRSGSPQHF. The CDR3, as DNA: TGTGCCAGCAGCCGACAGGGGCGGTCGGGATCGCCCCAGCATTTT.

The chain uses TRBV5-4 and TRBJ2-1; D perhaps matches TRBD1 (6 bases). This CDR3 spans 15 amino acids. Trimming stripped 3 bases from V and 3 bases from J, with 13 bases between. The germline gives CDR1 SGHNT, CDR2 YYREEE (reference sequence). Here the CDR3 reads CASSSYREDYNEQFF. For the CDR3, the DNA is TGTGCCAGCAGCTCGTACAGGGAAGACTACAATGAGCAGTTCTTC.

V is TRBV7-3 and J is TRBJ2-3; D is uncertain. CDR1 and CDR2 (germline): SGHTA, FQGTGA. The CDR3 runs to 14 residues. V was pared by 4 bases and J by 0 bases, with 8 bases between. Written as DNA, the CDR3 is TGTGCCAGCAGCTCCGGACGGAGCACAGATACGCAGTATTTT. It encodes CASSSGRSTDTQYF.